Shown below are 13 T cell receptor beta chains from a single sample sequenced in a study of cytomegalovirus exposure and HLA in healthy donors. In the PCR, 60 Vbeta and 13 Jbeta primers were used. Repertoires were generated with immunoSEQ multiplex PCR, while TCRdb's copy carries only in-frame clones and drops some. The repertoire holds about 110,000 clones, with about three quarters as singletons. Sequenced input: PBMCs. All receptors come from a boy aged 5-17 years in good health and CMV-seronegative.

This chain connects TRBV30 to TRBJ1-1; 7 nucleotides align to TRBD1. Trimming took 1 base from V and 6 from J; bases not matched to a gene: 8. The CDR3 covers 14 residues. Germline CDR1 is GTSNPN and CDR2 is SVGIG (reference sequence). The DNA of the CDR3 is TGTGCCTGGAGTGGGAAAGGGGGCAGCGCTGAAGCTTTCTTT. Translating it yields CAWSGKGGSAEAFF.

The chain links TRBV5-1 to TRBJ2-1; 12 bases match TRBD2. Looked up from germline, CDR1 is SGHRS and CDR2 is YFSETQ. The CDR3 extends over 16 amino acids. The V gene end was trimmed by 0 bases and the J gene end by 8 bases; junction bases not matched to a gene: 6. CDR3 sequence (DNA): TGCGCCAGCAGCTTGGGTTCTAGCGGGAGGGTCTATGAGCAGTTCTTC. Translating gives CASSLGSSGRVYEQFF.

The chain has TRBV19 and TRBJ2-5; 10 positions agree with TRBD1. This CDR3 is built from 13 residues. Germline V gives CDR1 LNHDA, CDR2 SQIVND (reference sequence). V trimming: 8 bases; J trimming: 5 bases; junction bases outside the gene matches: 5. Here the CDR3 DNA reads TGTGCCAGTTCGACAGGGGGCGCGGAGACCCAGTACTTC. Translating it yields CASSTGGAETQYF.

V usage is TRBV7-2 and J usage is TRBJ2-7; TRBD1 matches 8 bases. The trim removed 5 bases at V and 3 bases at J, leaving 6 bases unmatched. Per germline, CDR1 SGHTA and CDR2 FQGNSA. This CDR3 is built from 14 residues. CDR3 in amino acids: CASSLDRGRYEQYF. As DNA, the CDR3 is TGTGCCAGCAGCCTCGACAGGGGCCGCTACGAGCAGTACTTC. Supplemented by reference TRBV7-2 and TRBJ2-7, the full variable domain reads GAGVSQSPSNKVTEKGKDVELRCDPISGHTALYWYRQSLGQGLEFLIYFQGNSAPDKSGLPSDRFSAERTGGSVSTLTIQRTQQEDSAVYLCASSLDRGRYEQYFGPGTRLTVT.

The genes are TRBV28 and TRBJ2-3; possibly TRBD2 for D (7 bases). In germline, CDR1 is MDHEN, CDR2 SYDVKM. The CDR3 is made up of 17 amino acids. Trimming stripped 5 bases from V and 0 bases from J, with 18 bases between. CDR3 in amino acids: CASSPRGGGTSTDTQYF. The CDR3 region has the DNA TGTGCCAGCAGTCCTAGGGGGGGCGGGACTAGCACAGATACGCAGTATTTT.

This chain uses TRBV5-1 with TRBJ2-1; 9 bases are a match to TRBD2. The CDR3 is 16 residues long. Germline trimming cut 5 bases from V and 4 bases from J; bases unmatched to any gene: 10. The germline V gene has CDR1 SGHRS and CDR2 YFSETQ. The CDR3 reads CASSWGLAGLYNEQFF. The CDR3 nucleotides are TGCGCCAGCAGTTGGGGTCTAGCGGGACTATACAATGAGCAGTTCTTC.

The rearrangement links TRBV19 to TRBJ2-1; TRBD2 matches 10 bases. The V segment lost 1 base and the J segment 1 base; nucleotides outside the gene matches: 13. The CDR3 contains 20 residues. Germline V lookup: CDR1 LNHDA, CDR2 SQIVND (reference sequence). CDR3 protein: CASSIVWTSGHRGSYNEQFF. The DNA for the CDR3 is TGTGCCAGTAGTATAGTCTGGACTAGCGGACATAGGGGTTCCTACAATGAGCAGTTCTTC.

This clone was seen once. V and J are TRBV30 and TRBJ1-2; D is perhaps TRBD1 (6 bases). Trimming stripped 5 bases from V and 5 bases from J, with 9 bases between. The CDR3 loop spans 11 amino acids. Per the germline V gene, CDR1 is GTSNPN and CDR2 is SVGIG (reference sequence). In DNA, the CDR3 is TGTGCCTGGTCCCAGGGGTATGGCTACACCTTC. Translation gives CAWSQGYGYTF.

J is TRBJ1-2 and V is TRBV7-2, with 8 bases lining up with TRBD1. The CDR3 has 15 residues. V gave up 0 bases and J gave up 4 bases; unmatched junction bases: 4. Looked up from germline, CDR1 is SGHTA and CDR2 is FQGNSA. The DNA for the CDR3 is TGTGCCAGCAGCTTAGCCCCAGGGGGCATCTATGGCTACACCTTC. It is translated as CASSLAPGGIYGYTF.

The chain uses TRBV7-9 and TRBJ1-1; possible D gene TRBD1, 6 bases. V lost 0 bases and J lost 11, with 13 bases in between. This CDR3 is built from 13 residues. Germline CDR1 is SEHNR and CDR2 is FQNEAQ (reference sequence). The CDR3 DNA reads TGTGCCAGCAGCTTAGCGTCGGGACACCGGGCTTTCTTT. Protein: CASSLASGHRAFF.

This rearrangement joins TRBV27 to TRBJ2-5; TRBD2 agrees at 8 bases. Germline V gene lookup returns CDR1 MNHEY and CDR2 SMNVEV (reference sequence). The CDR3 contains 14 residues. The junction had 6 bases not matched to a gene; V was cut back by 4 bases and J by 5 bases. The chain's CDR3 is CASSSRGGGETQYF. Written as DNA, the CDR3 is TGTGCCAGCAGTTCTAGGGGCGGGGGGGAGACCCAGTACTTC.

This clone was picked up a small number of times. The rearrangement uses TRBV6-5 and TRBJ1-5; 7 bases fit TRBD1. Germline loops: CDR1 MNHEY, CDR2 SVGAGI. After removal of 2 bases from V and 6 bases from J, the junction contained 7 bases not matched to a gene. This CDR3 is built from 15 residues. CDR3 sequence (DNA): TGTGCCAGCAGTTACGGTTCAGGGGGAAGTCAGCCCCAGCATTTT. Protein: CASSYGSGGSQPQHF.

The chain recombines TRBV30 with TRBJ1-5, with 7 bases matching TRBD1. Trimming removed 0 bases from V and 5 bases from J; junction bases left unmatched: 7. CDR1 GTSNPN and CDR2 SVGIG come from the germline V gene (reference sequence). The length of the CDR3 is 15 residues. This chain's CDR3 is CAWSVPGTDYQPQHF. The CDR3 nucleotides read TGTGCCTGGAGTGTACCGGGGACAGACTATCAGCCCCAGCATTTT.